This TCR beta chain was found in a study of blood T cell repertoires in COVID-19. The wider study: Nucleic acid was either cDNA or gDNA, and it came from T cells, B-cell-depleted T cells, or PBMCs.

Source study methods: The assay estimated nucleated cells by amplifying reference gene primers. The data were produced by immunoSEQ multiplex PCR, yet TCRdb's version contains in-frame clones alone and is incomplete. The V and J calls and clone size come from that table; D and trimming were worked out from the DNA. The top ten hold roughly 43% of the sample, which has about 76,000 clones, approximately 80% seen once. Germline CDR1 and CDR2: KGHSH and LQKENI. The CDR3 has 15 amino acids. V lost 9 bases, J lost 2 bases, and 9 bases stayed unmatched. Sequencing was performed on peripheral blood. V and J are TRBV18 and TRBJ1-3; 8 bases line up with TRBD1. The clonotype comes from a man at least 80 years old with acute or convalescent COVID-19. The CDR3 loop is CASSKGQAAGNTIYF. The CDR3 DNA is TGTGCCAGTTCCAAGGGACAGGCCGCTGGAAACACCATATATTTT.